This T cell receptor beta chain stems from a study of T cells in narcolepsy. Study at large: Enrolled donors included narcolepsy type 1 or type 2 patients and healthy controls.

Study-wide findings and caveats: Reportedly, autoreactive clonotypes were serially detected in patients' blood but not controls'. Autoreactive clone sequences were missing from some blood memory CD4+ repertoires. Autoreactive HCRT-specific and TRIB2-specific clonotypes were marked in same-patient CSF-versus-blood CD4+ comparisons.

The method was immunoSEQ multiplex PCR; TCRdb's version includes in-frame clones alone and lacks a portion of them. The sample yields 25,000 to 35,000 clones, more than 65% seen once. A single count supports this clone. No antigen is known for it. The V and J ends lost 6 bases and 7 bases respectively, with 15 bases between them. The length of the CDR3 is 13 residues. CDR1 is MDHEN and CDR2 is SYDVKM in the germline V gene. The sequenced material came from memory (CD45RA-) CD4+ T cells from blood. This TCR derives from a human donor in good health. The chain couples TRBV28 to TRBJ1-2, with no clear D. CDR3: CASRPTPVGGYTF. For the CDR3, the DNA is TGTGCCAGCAGGCCGACACCCGTGGGTGGCTACACCTTC.